The clone carrying this T cell receptor beta chain has more than one count but fewer than ten. Its cognate antigen is unknown. TCRdb's table, derived via immunoSEQ multiplex PCR, lists solely in-frame clones and lacks some. The sample records 9,500 to 15,000 clones, approximately 84% being singletons. CDR1 SGHTS and CDR2 YDEGEE come from the germline V gene. The CDR3 has 13 amino acids. Trimming shortened V by 0 bases and J by 5 bases, and 9 bases separated the two germline ends. CFSE-dim autoproliferating and CFSE-high non-proliferating T cells from unstimulated culture were sequenced separately. Replicate wells were pooled after less than eight days of stimulus-free culture of some 55 million CFSE-labeled PBMCs. The data derive from a study of memory B cells and T cells in multiple sclerosis. Study-level results: Compartments had unequal clone-set sizes, affecting shared clonotype counts.

The J gene is TRBJ2-7, the V gene TRBV5-8; no reliable D call. This receptor was taken from a human donor with multiple sclerosis. The sample was PBMCs from blood kept in culture. The CDR3 DNA is TGTGCCAGCAGCTTGGGGATCCCCAACGAGCAGTACTTC. It yields the protein CASSLGIPNEQYF. The full variable domain, its missing parts supplied by reference TRBV5-8 and TRBJ2-7, is EAGVTQSPTHLIKTRGQQATLRCSPISGHTSVYWYQQALGLGLQFLLWYDEGEERNRGNFPPRFSGRQFPNYSSELNVNALELEDSALYLCASSLGIPNEQYFGPGTRLTVT.